These T cell receptor beta chains were read from a single sample in a study of T cell responses to AZD1222 COVID-19 vaccine. Only in-frame clones appear in the TCRdb table, and some are missing; sequencing was by immunoSEQ multiplex PCR. The profile shows about 97,000 clones, about nine tenths of them singletons. Source: peripheral blood, taken on day 0 of AZD1222 vaccination. These TCRs come from an adult in good health. CDR3s include the opening cysteine and the closing phenylalanine or tryptophan. D genes are given only for firm matches. Rows may omit the clone size; those that give it use once, few, many or a size class.

D gene	V gene	J gene	CDR3 length	clone size	CDR3 DNA	CDR3 protein
NA	TRBV4-2	TRBJ2-5	14	NA	TGTGCCAGCAGCCAAACCGGGGACCAAGAGACCCAGTACTTC	CASSQTGDQETQYF
NA	TRBV5-1	TRBJ2-2	14	few	TGCGCCAGCAGCTTCGGGGGAGACACCGGGGAGCTGTTTTTT	CASSFGGDTGELFF
NA	TRBV14	TRBJ2-7	12	NA	TGTGCCAGCAGCCTTGACAGGCTCGCGCAGTACTTC	CASSLDRLAQYF
NA	TRBV5-1	TRBJ1-6	15	NA	TGCGCCAGCAGCATAACAGGGAGGGATAATTCACCCCTCCACTTT	CASSITGRDNSPLHF
NA	TRBV2	TRBJ1-4	12	NA	TGTGCCAGCGGGTGGTTCGGGGAAAAACTGTTTTTT	CASGWFGEKLFF
TRBD1	TRBV5-6	TRBJ1-1	13	NA	TGTGCCAGCAGCCTGGGACAGTACACTGAAGCTTTCTTT	CASSLGQYTEAFF
TRBD1	TRBV6-5	TRBJ1-1	14	once	TGTGCCAGCAGGCCAGGGGGAAGGGACACTGAAGCTTTCTTT	CASRPGGRDTEAFF
TRBD1	TRBV5-6	TRBJ2-3	18	NA	TGTGCCAGCAGCTTGGATAGGTCGACAGGGGGCCTCACAGATACGCAGTATTTT	CASSLDRSTGGLTDTQYF
NA	TRBV30	TRBJ1-2	13	NA	TGTGCCTGGCAGGGGTCGGTGAGCTATGGCTACACCTTC	CAWQGSVSYGYTF
NA	TRBV14	TRBJ2-7	14	NA	TGTGCCAGCAGCCCCCCTGGGTTTGCCTACGAGCAGTACTTC	CASSPPGFAYEQYF
NA	TRBV6-5	TRBJ1-4	14	NA	TGTGCCAGCAGAGGGTCAGCAACTAATGAAAAACTGTTTTTT	CASRGSATNEKLFF
TRBD2	TRBV30	TRBJ2-3	14	NA	TGTGCCTGGAGACACGCGGGGGGGAAAGATACGCAGTATTTT	CAWRHAGGKDTQYF
TRBD1	TRBV6-5	TRBJ1-1	13	NA	TGTGCCAGCAGAACGGGACAGTTCACTGAAGCTTTCTTT	CASRTGQFTEAFF
NA	TRBV12-3/TRBV12-4	TRBJ2-2	13	NA	TGTGCCAGCAGTTTGCCCCGAACCGGGGAGCTGTTTTTT	CASSLPRTGELFF
NA	TRBV5-4	TRBJ1-1	15	NA	TGTGCCAGCAGCTTGGTTTGGGGAGGAGAGACTGAAGCTTTCTTT	CASSLVWGGETEAFF
NA	TRBV6-4	TRBJ1-2	14	NA	TGTGCCAGCAGTGACTCGATAGGGGTTGGGGGCTACACCTTC	CASSDSIGVGGYTF
NA	TRBV5-1	TRBJ1-3	14	once	TGCGCCAGCAGTGAGGGGACGGCTGGAAACACCATATATTTT	CASSEGTAGNTIYF
TRBD1	TRBV9	TRBJ1-1	12	NA	TGTGCCAGCAGCGCAGAACAGGGGACAGCTTTCTTT	CASSAEQGTAFF
TRBD1	TRBV28	TRBJ1-3	15	NA	TGTGCCAGCAGTTCCCGGGACAGCTCTGGAAACACCATATATTTT	CASSSRDSSGNTIYF
NA	TRBV7-9	TRBJ2-3	13	NA	TGTGCCAGCAGCTTAGGGGGGGCAGATACGCAGTATTTT	CASSLGGADTQYF
NA	TRBV4-1	TRBJ2-2	12	NA	TGCGCCAGCAGCCACCGTACCGGGGAGCTGTTTTTT	CASSHRTGELFF
NA	TRBV19	TRBJ2-1	14	NA	TGTGCCAGTAGTATAGGGGTGCAGATCAATGAGCAGTTCTTC	CASSIGVQINEQFF
TRBD1	TRBV10-2	TRBJ1-1	15	NA	TGCGCCAGCAGTGAGTCGACAGGGTTCTACACTGAAGCTTTCTTT	CASSESTGFYTEAFF
NA	TRBV6-1	TRBJ1-5	13	NA	TGTGCCAGCAGTGAATTGGGGAGACAGCCCCAGCATTTT	CASSELGRQPQHF
NA	TRBV24-1	TRBJ1-5	12	NA	TGTGCCACCCTGGAGGGAGAGGAGCCCCAGCATTTT	CATLEGEEPQHF
NA	TRBV7-2	TRBJ2-7	16	once	TGTGCCAGCAGCCCCCGGGTGGGCTTCTCGAATTACGAGCAGTACTTC	CASSPRVGFSNYEQYF
NA	TRBV2	TRBJ1-1	13	NA	TGTGCCAGCAGTGAAGTAGGAGGGAATGAAGCTTTCTTT	CASSEVGGNEAFF
TRBD2	TRBV10-3	TRBJ2-7	15	NA	TGTGCCATCAGTGAAAAGACTAGCAACATCTACGAGCAGTACTTC	CAISEKTSNIYEQYF
NA	TRBV10-3	TRBJ2-7	14	NA	TGTGCCATCAGCGTGGGCGGGGAACAGTACGAGCAGTACTTC	CAISVGGEQYEQYF
NA	TRBV6-5	TRBJ1-2	12	NA	TGTGCCAGCAGTTACGGTTTTGGGGGCTACACCTTC	CASSYGFGGYTF
NA	TRBV5-1	TRBJ1-2	14	NA	TGCGCCAGCAGGGTAGGCACAGCTAACTATGGCTACACCTTC	CASRVGTANYGYTF
NA	TRBV7-9	TRBJ1-2	14	once	TGTGCCAGCAGCGCCGACAGGAACCCTTGGGGCTACACCTTC	CASSADRNPWGYTF
NA	TRBV18	TRBJ1-1	14	NA	TGTGCCAGCTCTCTCAGGGGAGGTGGCACTGAAGCTTTCTTT	CASSLRGGGTEAFF
TRBD1	TRBV7-8	TRBJ1-1	15	NA	TGTGCCAGCAGCTTAGAGGCCAGGGGGGACACTGAAGCTTTCTTT	CASSLEARGDTEAFF
NA	TRBV30	TRBJ1-2	15	NA	TGTGCCTGGAGTGTAGGGAGGACAGCTAACTATGGCTACACCTTC	CAWSVGRTANYGYTF
NA	TRBV6-2/TRBV6-3	TRBJ1-5	14	NA	TGTGCCAGCAGCCTGGGGGGGAGCAATCAGCCCCAGCATTTT	CASSLGGSNQPQHF
NA	TRBV10-3	TRBJ1-3	15	NA	TGTGCCATCAGTTTCTCGACGAGGGGGGTAAACACCATATATTTT	CAISFSTRGVNTIYF
TRBD1	TRBV2	TRBJ1-2	14	NA	TGTGCCAGCAGTGCTAGACAGGGGGCTAATGGCTACACCTTC	CASSARQGANGYTF
NA	TRBV18	TRBJ1-1	14	NA	TGTGCCAGCTCACCTCAAGGGTATTCCACTGAAGCTTTCTTT	CASSPQGYSTEAFF
TRBD1	TRBV11-1	TRBJ1-1	16	NA	TGTGCCAGCAGCCCAATAACCGGGACAGCGAACACTGAAGCTTTCTTT	CASSPITGTANTEAFF
NA	TRBV5-6	TRBJ1-4	13	NA	TGTGCCAGCAGCTTGGACACCACTGAAAAACTGTTTTTT	CASSLDTTEKLFF
NA	TRBV7-9	TRBJ2-3	17	NA	TGTGCCAGCAGCTTAGATTTGGCGGGATCCAGCACAGATACGCAGTATTTT	CASSLDLAGSSTDTQYF
TRBD2	TRBV11-3	TRBJ2-2	15	NA	TGTGCCAGCAGCCTCCTAGCGGGGGGTCACGGGGAGCTGTTTTTT	CASSLLAGGHGELFF
NA	TRBV3-1/TRBV3-2	TRBJ1-5	13	once	TGTGCCAGCAGCCCGCTTCTGGATCAGCCCCAGCATTTT	CASSPLLDQPQHF
NA	TRBV2	TRBJ2-1	13	NA	TGTGCCAGCAGTGCGGCGGGGTACAATGAGCAGTTCTTC	CASSAAGYNEQFF
NA	TRBV6-5	TRBJ2-2	15	NA	TGTGCCAGCAGTTACTCCGGAGGGAGTGGCGGGGAGCTGTTTTTT	CASSYSGGSGGELFF
NA	TRBV18	TRBJ1-1	12	NA	TGTGCCAGCTCACCATCGAGCAATGAAGCTTTCTTT	CASSPSSNEAFF
TRBD1	TRBV5-1	TRBJ1-2	16	NA	TGCGCCAGCAGCTTGGTATCCAGGGGGCAGCGATATGGCTACACCTTC	CASSLVSRGQRYGYTF
NA	TRBV5-1	TRBJ2-1	19	NA	TGCGCCAGCAGCGTTTTGGGAATGAGACAGGCGAGCTCCTACAATGAGCAGTTCTTC	CASSVLGMRQASSYNEQFF